The 32 T cell receptor beta chains listed next were all sequenced from one sample in a study of OX40 agonist ivuxolimab in advanced cancers. The repertoire was sequenced with immunoSEQ multiplex PCR; TCRdb's copy has only in-frame clones and lacks some. The table records over 30,000 clones, more than 65% of them present only once. The source was CD4+ or CD8+ T cells sorted from blood, collected in a trial of the OX40 agonist ivuxolimab. These TCRs come from an adult with an advanced solid tumor such as melanoma, head and neck, liver or kidney cancer.

The gene calls are TRBV2 and TRBJ2-5, with 7 bases matching TRBD2. The J call may be incorrect, as the DNA end agrees better with TRBJ2-7. The CDR3 loop spans 17 amino acids. CDR1 is SNHLY and CDR2 is FYNNEI in the germline V gene. The CDR3 loop is CASSEAAGLAAGDEQYF. The CDR3 nucleotides read TGTGCCAGCAGTGAAGCCGCGGGGCTAGCGGCGGGGGACGAGCAGTACTTC.

The rearrangement joins TRBV10-3 to TRBJ2-1, with 10 nucleotides matching TRBD2. CDR3 length equals 14 residues. Germline-derived CDR1 and CDR2 are ENHRY and SYGVKD. J lost 2 bases, V lost 8 bases, and 3 bases had no gene match. CDR3 residues: CAIGGLAAYNEQFF. The CDR3 nucleotides are TGTGCCATCGGTGGACTAGCGGCCTACAATGAGCAGTTCTTC.

The chain couples TRBV9 to TRBJ2-5; no clear D gene. V lost 2 bases and J 5 bases, leaving 7 bases between the germline ends. Germline CDR1 SGDLS, CDR2 YYNGEE. This CDR3 comprises 12 residues. The CDR3 bases are TGTGCCAGCAGCGTCGCCGGGGAGACCCAGTACTTC. Protein product: CASSVAGETQYF.

The chain has TRBV28 and TRBJ1-4, with D perhaps TRBD1 (5 bases). Germline V gene data show CDR1 as MDHEN and CDR2 as SYDVKM. Trimming removed 5 bases from V and 7 bases from J, with 14 bases in between. CDR3 length equals 14 residues. This chain's CDR3 is CASSDTGSGEKLFF. The CDR3, as DNA: TGTGCCAGCAGTGATACAGGTTCCGGTGAAAAACTGTTTTTT.

J is TRBJ2-1 and V is TRBV4-1; no firm D call. From germline, CDR1 is MGHRA and CDR2 YSYEKL. Trimming stripped 1 base from V and 7 bases from J, with 17 bases between. CDR3 length: 16 amino acids. CDR3 protein: CASSQVDLVATNEQFF. As DNA, the CDR3 is TGCGCCAGCAGCCAAGTAGATCTGGTCGCTACAAATGAGCAGTTCTTC.

The V call is TRBV18, the J call TRBJ1-5; 7 nucleotides match TRBD1. V shed 2 bases and J 4 bases; nucleotides not matched to a gene: 8. The CDR3 totals 16 residues. Germline assignment: CDR1 KGHSH and CDR2 LQKENI. CDR3 sequence reads: CASSPSRGVGNQPQHF. In DNA, the CDR3 is TGTGCCAGCTCACCATCCAGGGGGGTGGGAAATCAGCCCCAGCATTTT.

The chain carries TRBV7-2 and TRBJ2-7; 7 bases are shared with TRBD1. With V trimmed by 4 bases and J by 6 bases, 9 bases remained unmatched. CDR3 size: 14 residues. Germline V gene sequence: CDR1 SGHTA, CDR2 FQGNSA. The CDR3 sequence: CASSSQRQGAEQYF. In DNA form, the CDR3 reads TGTGCCAGCAGCTCCCAAAGACAGGGCGCCGAGCAGTACTTC.

The chain carries TRBV11-2 and TRBJ2-7; D gene ambiguous. There are 13 residues in the CDR3. Trimming removed 5 bases from V and 3 bases from J, with 11 bases in between. Germline V lookup: CDR1 SGHAT, CDR2 FQNNGV. CDR3 loop: CASSPRLDYEQYF. CDR3 nucleotides: TGTGCCAGCAGCCCTAGACTGGACTACGAGCAGTACTTC.

This clone is medium-sized by share. The J gene is TRBJ1-1, the V gene TRBV28, with D possibly being TRBD1 (5 bases). This CDR3 is built from 13 residues. Trimming took off 10 bases at V and 2 bases at J, with 14 bases between the two ends. Germline values: CDR1 MDHEN, CDR2 SYDVKM. The CDR3 DNA follows: TGTGCCACCCGAGGAGGGACCAACACTGAAGCTTTCTTT. It yields the protein CATRGGTNTEAFF.

This clone is classed as medium-sized. This sequence joins TRBV25-1 and TRBJ2-7, with D uncertain. Per germline, CDR1 MGHDK and CDR2 SYGVNS. This CDR3 spans 13 amino acids. The V and J ends lost 0 bases and 3 bases respectively, with 6 bases between them. The CDR3 spells CASSEYLGYEQYF. DNA for the CDR3: TGTGCCAGCAGTGAATATTTAGGCTACGAGCAGTACTTC.

This chain uses TRBV5-1 with TRBJ1-2, with D possibly being TRBD1 (6 bases). V lost 0 bases to trimming and J lost 2 bases, with 8 bases between them. This CDR3 contains 14 residues. Germline CDR1 is SGHRS and CDR2 is YFSETQ. CDR3 DNA: TGCGCCAGCAGCTTGGGACAGGTGAACTATGGCTACACCTTC. Amino acid sequence: CASSLGQVNYGYTF.

The chain combines TRBV28 with TRBJ1-6, with D tentatively TRBD1 (5 bases). The CDR3 length is 13 residues. Germline V gives CDR1 MDHEN, CDR2 SYDVKM. V lost 3 bases and J lost 8, with 8 bases in between. CDR3 sequence (DNA): TGTGCCAGCAGTTTCCAGGGTTATTCACCCCTCCACTTT. Protein product: CASSFQGYSPLHF. The variable domain in full, completed from reference TRBV28 and TRBJ1-6, reads DVKVTQSSRYLVKRTGEKVFLECVQDMDHENMFWYRQDPGLGLRLIYFSYDVKMKEKGDIPEGYSVSREKKERFSLILESASTNQTSMYLCASSFQGYSPLHFGNGTRLTVT.

This chain connects TRBV7-9 to TRBJ2-5; 7 nucleotides line up with TRBD1. This CDR3 is 15 amino acids long. The V segment lost 7 bases and the J segment 2 bases; nucleotides outside the gene matches: 10. Germline lookup yields CDR1 SEHNR and CDR2 FQNEAQ (reference sequence). As DNA, the CDR3 is TGTGCCAGCACCCAAGGGGACAGCCTACAAGAGACCCAGTACTTC. As protein: CASTQGDSLQETQYF. Drawing the rest from reference TRBV7-9 and TRBJ2-5, the complete variable domain is DTGVSQNPRHKITKRGQNVTFRCDPISEHNRLYWYRQTLGQGPEFLTYFQNEAQLEKSRLLSDRFSAERPKGSFSTLEIQRTEQGDSAMYLCASTQGDSLQETQYFGPGTRLLVL.

The chain links TRBV5-1 to TRBJ2-5; TRBD1 might be the D (5 bases). The germline gives CDR1 SGHRS, CDR2 YFSETQ. The CDR3 contains 15 residues. V was trimmed by 0 bases and J by 5 bases, leaving 14 bases between them. CDR3 sequence (DNA): TGCGCCAGCAGCTTGGAACACAGGTCAGGGGAGACCCAGTACTTC. Translating gives CASSLEHRSGETQYF. The complete variable domain, with remaining parts taken from reference TRBV5-1 and TRBJ2-5, reads KAGVTQTPRYLIKTRGQQVTLSCSPISGHRSVSWYQQTPGQGLQFLFEYFSETQRNKGNFPGRFSGRQFSNSRSEMNVSTLELGDSALYLCASSLEHRSGETQYFGPGTRLLVL.

V and J are TRBV2 and TRBJ1-3; D remains ambiguous. The V end was cut by 1 base, the J end by 7 bases, with 17 bases between. CDR1 SNHLY and CDR2 FYNNEI come from the germline V gene. The CDR3 is 16 amino acids. The CDR3 bases are TGTGCCAGCAGTGAAGTTGCGGGGTCGCTGGGGAACACCATATATTTT. Protein sequence: CASSEVAGSLGNTIYF.

The chain employs TRBV25-1 and TRBJ1-1; no definite D call. CDR1 is MGHDK and CDR2 is SYGVNS in the germline V gene. V lost 2 bases, J lost 4 bases, and 8 bases lay in between. The CDR3 has 13 residues. The CDR3: CASSEQTGTEAFF. The CDR3 DNA reads TGTGCCAGCAGTGAACAGACGGGCACTGAAGCTTTCTTT.

The V gene is TRBV4-1, the J gene TRBJ1-5; D is ambiguous. Germline V lookup: CDR1 MGHRA, CDR2 YSYEKL. This CDR3 is 17 amino acids long. Trimming left V 0 bases short and J 4 bases short, with 16 bases between. CDR3 amino acids: CASSQESVGRRNQPQHF. The CDR3 nucleotides are TGCGCCAGCAGCCAAGAAAGTGTAGGGAGGAGGAATCAGCCCCAGCATTTT.

The chain employs TRBV5-1 and TRBJ1-2, with 10 bases matching TRBD1. CDR1 and CDR2 from the germline V gene are SGHRS and YFSETQ. CDR3 length: 14 amino acids. Unmatched junction bases numbered 1, after V lost 0 bases and J lost 5 bases. The CDR3 region has the DNA TGCGCCAGCAGCTTGGGGGACAGGGGATATGGCTACACCTTC. Residues: CASSLGDRGYGYTF.

Here the CDR3 DNA reads TGCAGCGTTTCCAGGGGGCTCGAGTATGGCTACACCTTC. The encoded protein is CSVSRGLEYGYTF. The rearrangement links TRBV29-1 to TRBJ1-2; 8 positions agree with TRBD1. Germline CDR1 and CDR2: SQVTM and ANQGSEA. This CDR3 region has 13 residues. With V trimmed by 5 bases and J by 5 bases, 7 bases remained unmatched.

This clone has more than one count but fewer than ten. V and J are TRBV5-1 and TRBJ2-7, with TRBD1 as a possible D gene (5 bases). The V and J ends lost 5 bases and 3 bases respectively, with 12 bases between them. The CDR3 has 13 amino acids. The V gene's germline CDR1 is SGHRS and CDR2 YFSETQ. This CDR3 reads CASRDTGRYEQYF. The DNA for the CDR3 is TGCGCCAGCAGGGACACAGGCCGCTACGAGCAGTACTTC.

This chain joins TRBV15 and TRBJ1-3; 7 bases are a match to TRBD1. Germline CDR1 LNHNV, CDR2 YYDKDF (reference sequence). J was trimmed by 1 base and V by 5 bases; bases with no gene match: 2. The CDR3 spans 14 residues. For the CDR3, the DNA is TGTGCCACCAGCCCAGGGGGTTCTGGAAACACCATATATTTT. It yields the protein CATSPGGSGNTIYF. Full variable domain (rest looked up from reference TRBV15 and TRBJ1-3): DAMVIQNPRYQVTQFGKPVTLSCSQTLNHNVMYWYQQKSSQAPKLLFHYYDKDFNNEADTPDNFQSRRPNTSFCFLDIRSPGLGDTAMYLCATSPGGSGNTIYFGEGSWLTVV.

This chain links TRBV27 with TRBJ2-7; 7 nucleotides match TRBD2. The germline CDR1 and CDR2 sequences are MNHEY and SMNVEV (reference sequence). The CDR3 length is 17 residues. V was pared by 0 bases and J by 2 bases, with 10 bases of the junction left unmatched. The CDR3 bases are TGTGCCAGCAGTTTATCGATCACCCGGGACTACCCCTACGAGCAGTACTTC. Amino acid sequence: CASSLSITRDYPYEQYF.

The chain carries TRBV11-2 and TRBJ1-3; no clear D. V lost 4 bases and J lost 2, with 12 bases in between. The CDR3 spans 15 residues. Germline CDR1 SGHAT, CDR2 FQNNGV. CDR3 DNA: TGTGCCAGCAGCTCCCAGGCACAGACTGGAAACACCATATATTTT. As protein: CASSSQAQTGNTIYF.

The V call is TRBV30, the J call TRBJ1-2; a weak D match, TRBD1 (6 bases). The V end was cut by 7 bases, the J end by 6 bases, with 18 bases between. The CDR3 consists of 13 residues. Germline assignment: CDR1 GTSNPN and CDR2 SVGIG (reference sequence). CDR3 nucleotide sequence: TGTGCCTCGTGGCGGGTCAAGGGGGATGGCTACACCTTC. Encoded protein: CASWRVKGDGYTF.

This chain uses TRBV7-2 with TRBJ2-2; D perhaps matches TRBD2 (7 bases). The CDR3 runs to 17 residues. V was pared by 6 bases and J by 1 base, with 18 bases between. Per the germline V gene, CDR1 is SGHTA and CDR2 is FQGNSA. The CDR3 reads CASSRDYRGLNTGELFF. The CDR3 nucleotides are TGTGCCAGCAGTAGGGACTACCGGGGGCTGAACACCGGGGAGCTGTTTTTT. The complete variable domain, with remaining parts taken from reference TRBV7-2 and TRBJ2-2, reads GAGVSQSPSNKVTEKGKDVELRCDPISGHTALYWYRQSLGQGLEFLIYFQGNSAPDKSGLPSDRFSAERTGGSVSTLTIQRTQQEDSAVYLCASSRDYRGLNTGELFFGEGSRLTVL.

The V gene is TRBV9, the J gene TRBJ1-1, with no clear D. With 0 bases removed from V and 6 bases from J, the gap between germline ends came to 6 bases. Germline V gene lookup returns CDR1 SGDLS and CDR2 YYNGEE. This CDR3 spans 12 amino acids. The CDR3 DNA sequence: TGTGCCAGCAGCGTAGTCGCGGCTGAAGCTTTCTTT. It encodes CASSVVAAEAFF.

V gene TRBV7-9 combines with J gene TRBJ2-7; TRBD1 agrees at 8 bases. Unmatched junction bases numbered 5, after V lost 6 bases and J lost 4 bases. The CDR3 runs 13 residues. Per the germline V gene, CDR1 is SEHNR and CDR2 is FQNEAQ (reference sequence). Here the CDR3 reads CASRDRAKYEQYF. The CDR3 bases are TGTGCCAGCAGGGACAGGGCTAAGTACGAGCAGTACTTC.

Turning to this clone: This specimen includes other DNA sequences encoding the same CDR3. This chain links TRBV9 with TRBJ2-7; 8 positions agree with TRBD2. The germline V gene has CDR1 SGDLS and CDR2 YYNGEE. CDR3 size: 18 residues. Trimming removed 0 bases from V and 0 bases from J; junction bases left unmatched: 11. CDR3 protein: CASSVGGGGGTFSYEQYF. The CDR3 DNA reads as TGTGCCAGCAGCGTAGGGGGGGGCGGGGGGACCTTCTCCTACGAGCAGTACTTC.

V and J are TRBV10-3 and TRBJ1-2; D gene unclear. CDR3 length: 11 amino acids. Germline V gene data show CDR1 as ENHRY and CDR2 as SYGVKD. The V and J ends lost 2 bases and 8 bases respectively, with 6 bases between them. The DNA for the CDR3 is TGTGCCATCAGTGAGGCCCGAGGCTACACCTTC. It translates to CAISEARGYTF.

The table lists this clone with a few counts. This rearrangement joins TRBV5-1 to TRBJ2-1, with D possibly called TRBD1 or TRBD2 (5 bases each). The ends were cut back, 5 bases at V and 4 bases at J, with 10 bases in the middle. In germline, CDR1 is SGHRS, CDR2 YFSETQ. The CDR3 covers 13 residues. The CDR3 bases are TGCGCCAGCAGTCTCGGGACGTACAATGAGCAGTTCTTC. This encodes CASSLGTYNEQFF. Based on the CDR3 plus reference TRBV5-1 and TRBJ2-1, the full variable domain is KAGVTQTPRYLIKTRGQQVTLSCSPISGHRSVSWYQQTPGQGLQFLFEYFSETQRNKGNFPGRFSGRQFSNSRSEMNVSTLELGDSALYLCASSLGTYNEQFFGPGTRLTVL.

The J gene is TRBJ1-3, the V gene TRBV4-1; D gene ambiguous. The CDR3 totals 14 residues. V lost 1 base, J lost 2 bases, and 6 bases lay in between. Germline V gene lookup returns CDR1 MGHRA and CDR2 YSYEKL. The CDR3 nucleotides read TGCGCCAGCAGCCAAGTTTCAGCTGGAAACACCATATATTTT. It is translated as CASSQVSAGNTIYF.

The rearrangement links TRBV29-1 to TRBJ1-2; D is ambiguous. The CDR3 is 14 residues long. Trimming removed 6 bases at V and 0 bases at J, with 14 bases between. The germline V gene has CDR1 SQVTM and CDR2 ANQGSEA. The CDR3 DNA reads TGCAGCGTATTAACCAGCGGACCTAACTATGGCTACACCTTC. Amino acids: CSVLTSGPNYGYTF.